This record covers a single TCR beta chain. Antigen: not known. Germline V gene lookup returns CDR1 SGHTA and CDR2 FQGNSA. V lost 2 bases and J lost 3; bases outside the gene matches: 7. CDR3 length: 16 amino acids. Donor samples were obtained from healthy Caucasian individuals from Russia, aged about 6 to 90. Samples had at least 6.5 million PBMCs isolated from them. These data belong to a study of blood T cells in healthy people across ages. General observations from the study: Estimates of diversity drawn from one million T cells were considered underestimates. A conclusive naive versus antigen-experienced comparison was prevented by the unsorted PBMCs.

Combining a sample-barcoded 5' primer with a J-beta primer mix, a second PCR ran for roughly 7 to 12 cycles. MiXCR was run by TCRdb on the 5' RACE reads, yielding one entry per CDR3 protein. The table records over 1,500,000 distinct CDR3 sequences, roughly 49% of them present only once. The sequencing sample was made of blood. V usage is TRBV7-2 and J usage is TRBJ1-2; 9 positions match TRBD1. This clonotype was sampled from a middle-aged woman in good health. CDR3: CASSLIRTGEDYGYTF. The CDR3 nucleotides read TGTGCCAGCAGCTTAATTAGGACAGGGGAAGACTATGGCTACACCTTC.